This T cell receptor (beta chain) stems from a study of shared clonotypes between healthy human individuals. Broader study findings: Clonotype sharing among donors likely depends on sequencing depth. Genetic and exposure-history diversity was limited by the small donor number.

For this clone: The antigen remains undetermined.

V was clipped by 1 base and J by 6 bases, with 9 bases between them. The CDR3 is 14 residues long. In germline, CDR1 is LNHNV, CDR2 YYDKDF (reference sequence). Selected positively for CCR7 and CD45RO-negative, naive CD8 cells excluded terminally differentiated effector memory CD45RA+ cells. The healthy adult donors were HIV-negative and reported no recent acute infections or vaccinations. Replicate sorted-subset PCRs were loaded with 150 to 250 ng DNA, 31,000 or so T cell genomes. Sequenced by immunoSEQ multiplex PCR; TCRdb stores in-frame clones only, minus some. The repertoire holds some 2 million clones, with about 95% as singletons.

V and J are TRBV15 and TRBJ2-2; D uncertain. This clonotype was sampled from a young man in good health. Sample: naive CD8+ T cells sorted from blood. The CDR3 loop reads CATSRGSGAGELFF. As DNA, the CDR3 is TGTGCCACCAGCAGAGGGTCTGGAGCCGGGGAGCTGTTTTTT.